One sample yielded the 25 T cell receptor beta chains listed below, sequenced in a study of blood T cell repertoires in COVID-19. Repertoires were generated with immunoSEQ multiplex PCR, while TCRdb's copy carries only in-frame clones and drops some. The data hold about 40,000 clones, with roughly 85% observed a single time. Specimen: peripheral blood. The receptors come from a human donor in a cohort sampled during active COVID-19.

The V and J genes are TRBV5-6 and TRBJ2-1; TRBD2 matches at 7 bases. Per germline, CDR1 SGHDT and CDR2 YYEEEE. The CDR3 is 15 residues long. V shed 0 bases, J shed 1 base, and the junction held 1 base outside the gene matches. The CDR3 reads CASSLGSGSYNEQFF. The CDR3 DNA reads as TGTGCCAGCAGCTTGGGTAGCGGGTCCTACAATGAGCAGTTCTTC.

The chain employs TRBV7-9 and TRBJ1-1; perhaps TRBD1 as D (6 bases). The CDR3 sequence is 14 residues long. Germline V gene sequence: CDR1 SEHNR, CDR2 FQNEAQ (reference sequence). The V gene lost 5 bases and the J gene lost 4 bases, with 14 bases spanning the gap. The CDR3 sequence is CASSPLRGGTEAFF. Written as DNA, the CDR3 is TGTGCCAGCAGCCCCCTTAGAGGGGGCACTGAAGCTTTCTTT.

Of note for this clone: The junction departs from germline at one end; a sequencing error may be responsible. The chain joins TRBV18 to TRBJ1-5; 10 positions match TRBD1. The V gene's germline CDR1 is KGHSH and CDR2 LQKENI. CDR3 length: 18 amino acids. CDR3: CTSSPRTGGNGGNQPQHF. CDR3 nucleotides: TGTACCAGCTCACCTAGGACAGGGGGAAATGGGGGAAATCAGCCCCAGCATTTT.

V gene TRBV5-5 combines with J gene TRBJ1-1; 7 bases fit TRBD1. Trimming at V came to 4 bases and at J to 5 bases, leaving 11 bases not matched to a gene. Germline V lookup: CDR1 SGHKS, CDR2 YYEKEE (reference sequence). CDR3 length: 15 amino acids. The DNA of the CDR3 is TGTGCCAGCAGCCCTCCAAACAGGGGAGGAACTGAAGCTTTCTTT. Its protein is CASSPPNRGGTEAFF.

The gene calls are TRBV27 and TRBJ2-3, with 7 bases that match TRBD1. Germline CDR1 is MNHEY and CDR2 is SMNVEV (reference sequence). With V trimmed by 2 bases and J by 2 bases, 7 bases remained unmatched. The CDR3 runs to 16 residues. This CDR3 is CASSLAGTAPTDTQYF. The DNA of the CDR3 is TGTGCCAGCAGTTTAGCCGGGACAGCACCCACAGATACGCAGTATTTT.

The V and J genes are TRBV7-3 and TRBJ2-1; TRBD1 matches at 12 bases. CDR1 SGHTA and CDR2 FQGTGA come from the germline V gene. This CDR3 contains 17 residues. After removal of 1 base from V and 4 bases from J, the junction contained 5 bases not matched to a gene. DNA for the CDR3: TGTGCCAGCAGCTTAAGACGGGGACAGGGGGCTTACAATGAGCAGTTCTTC. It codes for CASSLRRGQGAYNEQFF.

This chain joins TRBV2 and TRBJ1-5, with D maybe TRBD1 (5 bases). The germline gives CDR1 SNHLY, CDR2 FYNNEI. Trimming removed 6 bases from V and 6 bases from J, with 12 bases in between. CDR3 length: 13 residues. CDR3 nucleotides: TGTGCCAGCAGGGGGCAGGGCGGTCAGCCCCAGCATTTT. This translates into CASRGQGGQPQHF.

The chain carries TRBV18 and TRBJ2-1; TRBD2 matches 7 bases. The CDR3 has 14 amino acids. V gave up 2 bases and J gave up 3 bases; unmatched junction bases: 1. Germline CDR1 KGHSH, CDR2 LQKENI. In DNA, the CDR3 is TGTGCCAGCTCACCAGGGGGGGTCTACAATGAGCAGTTCTTC. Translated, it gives CASSPGGVYNEQFF.

CDR3 DNA: TGTGCCAGCTCACCACCGAGTGTAGCCAAAAACATTCAGTACTTC. It yields the protein CASSPPSVAKNIQYF. The chain uses TRBV18 and TRBJ2-4; D remains ambiguous. CDR1 is KGHSH, CDR2 LQKENI, per germline. The CDR3 is made up of 15 amino acids. Trimming shortened V by 0 bases and J by 0 bases, and 6 bases separated the two germline ends.

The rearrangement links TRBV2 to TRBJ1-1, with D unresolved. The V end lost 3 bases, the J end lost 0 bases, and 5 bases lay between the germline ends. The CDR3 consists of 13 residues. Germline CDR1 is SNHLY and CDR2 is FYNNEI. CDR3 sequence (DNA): TGTGCCAGCAGTGAGTCATTGAACACTGAAGCTTTCTTT. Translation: CASSESLNTEAFF.

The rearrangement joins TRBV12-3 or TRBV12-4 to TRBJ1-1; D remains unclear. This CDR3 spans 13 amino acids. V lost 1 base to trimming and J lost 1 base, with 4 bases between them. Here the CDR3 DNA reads TGTGCCAGCAGTTTAGGGCAGAACACTGAAGCTTTCTTT. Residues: CASSLGQNTEAFF.

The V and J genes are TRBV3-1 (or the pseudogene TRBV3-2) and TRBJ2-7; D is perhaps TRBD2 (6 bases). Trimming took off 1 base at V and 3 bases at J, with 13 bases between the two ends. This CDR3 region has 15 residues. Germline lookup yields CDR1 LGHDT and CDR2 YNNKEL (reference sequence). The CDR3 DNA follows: TGTGCCAGCAGCCAAGGCGGGACTCCCTACTACGAGCAGTACTTC. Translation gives CASSQGGTPYYEQYF.

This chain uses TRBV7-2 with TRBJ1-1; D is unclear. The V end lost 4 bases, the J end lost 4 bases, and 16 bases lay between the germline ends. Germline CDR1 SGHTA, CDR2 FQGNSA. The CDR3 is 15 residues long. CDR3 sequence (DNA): TGTGCCAGCAGCTCCCGATGGCGGCGGAGCACTGAAGCTTTCTTT. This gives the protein CASSSRWRRSTEAFF.

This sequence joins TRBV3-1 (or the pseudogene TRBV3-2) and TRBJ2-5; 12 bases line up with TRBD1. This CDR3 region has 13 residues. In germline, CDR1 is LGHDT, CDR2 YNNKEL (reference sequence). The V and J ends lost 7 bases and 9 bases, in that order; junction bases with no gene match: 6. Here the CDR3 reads CASTPGTGGAQYF. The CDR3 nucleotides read TGTGCCAGCACGCCAGGGACAGGGGGCGCCCAGTACTTC.

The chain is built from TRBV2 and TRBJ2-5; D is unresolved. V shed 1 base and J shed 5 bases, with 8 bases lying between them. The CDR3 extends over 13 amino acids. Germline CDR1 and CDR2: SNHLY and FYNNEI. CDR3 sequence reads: CASSEGALETQYF. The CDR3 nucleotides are TGTGCCAGCAGTGAAGGAGCGTTGGAGACCCAGTACTTC.

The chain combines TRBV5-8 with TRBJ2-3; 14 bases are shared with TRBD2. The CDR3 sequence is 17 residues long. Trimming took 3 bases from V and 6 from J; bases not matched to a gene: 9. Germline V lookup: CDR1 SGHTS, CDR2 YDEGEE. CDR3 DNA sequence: TGTGCCAGCAGCTGGGGACTAGCGGGGGCTCCGGGGGATACGCAGTATTTT. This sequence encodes CASSWGLAGAPGDTQYF.

The CDR3 sequence is CASSPQDSRDTEAFF. The CDR3 nucleotides are TGTGCCAGCAGCCCCCAGGACAGTCGGGACACTGAAGCTTTCTTT. The chain is built from TRBV5-5 and TRBJ1-1; perhaps TRBD1 as D (6 bases). The CDR3 consists of 15 residues. V lost 4 bases and J lost 3, with 16 bases in between. The germline V gene has CDR1 SGHKS and CDR2 YYEKEE (reference sequence).

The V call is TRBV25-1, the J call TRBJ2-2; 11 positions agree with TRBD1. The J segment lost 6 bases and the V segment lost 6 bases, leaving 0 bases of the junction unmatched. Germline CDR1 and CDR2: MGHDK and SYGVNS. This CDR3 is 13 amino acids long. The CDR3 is CASRDRGPGELFF. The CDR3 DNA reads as TGTGCCAGCAGGGACAGGGGGCCCGGGGAGCTGTTTTTT. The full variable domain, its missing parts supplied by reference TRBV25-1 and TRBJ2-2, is EADIYQTPRYLVIGTGKKITLECSQTMGHDKMYWYQQDPGMELHLIHYSYGVNSTEKGDLSSESTVSRIRTEHFPLTLESARPSHTSQYLCASRDRGPGELFFGEGSRLTVL.

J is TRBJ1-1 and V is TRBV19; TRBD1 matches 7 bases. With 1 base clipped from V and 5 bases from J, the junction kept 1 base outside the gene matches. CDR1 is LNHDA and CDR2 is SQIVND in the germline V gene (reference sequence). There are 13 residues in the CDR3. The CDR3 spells CASSIGRGTEAFF. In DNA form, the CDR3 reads TGTGCCAGTAGTATAGGCAGGGGGACTGAAGCTTTCTTT.

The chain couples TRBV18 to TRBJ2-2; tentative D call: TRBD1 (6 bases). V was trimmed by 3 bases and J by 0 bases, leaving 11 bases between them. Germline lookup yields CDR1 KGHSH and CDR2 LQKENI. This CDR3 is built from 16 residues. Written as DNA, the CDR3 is TGTGCCAGCTCACCCTCCGGGACATCGAACACCGGGGAGCTGTTTTTT. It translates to CASSPSGTSNTGELFF.

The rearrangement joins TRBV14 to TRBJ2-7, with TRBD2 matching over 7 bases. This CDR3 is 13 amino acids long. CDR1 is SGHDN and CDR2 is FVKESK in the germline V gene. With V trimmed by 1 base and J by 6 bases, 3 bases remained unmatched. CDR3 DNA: TGTGCCAGCAGCCAAGGGACTAGTCGCGAGCAGTACTTC. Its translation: CASSQGTSREQYF.

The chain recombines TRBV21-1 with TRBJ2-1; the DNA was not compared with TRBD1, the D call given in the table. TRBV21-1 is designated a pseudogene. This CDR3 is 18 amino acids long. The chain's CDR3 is CASSKAKGDRASYNEQFF. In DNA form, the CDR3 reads TGTGCCAGCAGCAAAGCAAAGGGAGACAGGGCCTCCTACAATGAGCAGTTCTTC.

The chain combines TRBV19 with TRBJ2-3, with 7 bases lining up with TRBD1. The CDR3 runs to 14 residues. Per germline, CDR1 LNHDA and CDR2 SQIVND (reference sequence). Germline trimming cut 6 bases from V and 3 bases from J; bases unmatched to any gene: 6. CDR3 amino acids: CASRIHRGTDTQYF. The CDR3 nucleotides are TGTGCCAGTAGGATTCACAGGGGTACAGATACGCAGTATTTT. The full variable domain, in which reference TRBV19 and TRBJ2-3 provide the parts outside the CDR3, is DGGITQSPKYLFRKEGQNVTLSCEQNLNHDAMYWYRQDPGQGLRLIYYSQIVNDFQKGDIAEGYSVSREKKESFPLTVTSAQKNPTAFYLCASRIHRGTDTQYFGPGTRLTVL.

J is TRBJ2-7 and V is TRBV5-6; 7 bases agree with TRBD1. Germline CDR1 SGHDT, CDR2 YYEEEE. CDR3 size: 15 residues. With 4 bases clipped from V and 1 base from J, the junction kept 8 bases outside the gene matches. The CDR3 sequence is CASSGRYRGSYEQYF. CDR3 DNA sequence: TGTGCCAGCAGCGGAAGATACAGGGGATCCTACGAGCAGTACTTC.

The CDR3 spells CASSREGGYTF. In DNA form, the CDR3 reads TGTGCCAGTAGCCGGGAAGGTGGCTACACCTTC. The chain has TRBV19 and TRBJ1-2; D call uncertain. Trimming removed 6 bases at V and 7 bases at J, with 9 bases between. Germline lookup yields CDR1 LNHDA and CDR2 SQIVND (reference sequence). CDR3 size: 11 residues.